These 25 T cell receptor beta chains originate from one sample sequenced in a study of T cells in Graves' hyperthyroidism and ophthalmopathy. RNA transcripts were the template for amplifying TCR beta CDR3 regions. The study used the HTBI primer set for a first-round RT-PCR of the TCR CDR3. One entry per CDR3 protein, called by TCRdb with MiXCR from the multiplex PCR reads. The table lists around 760,000 distinct CDR3 sequences, roughly a third of them singletons. Input material: blood. The receptors originated from a woman in her forties with Graves' hyperthyroidism.

This clonotype was seen only a few times. The rearrangement links TRBV12-3 or TRBV12-4 to TRBJ2-5, with TRBD2 matching over 10 bases. The CDR3 has 15 amino acids. V lost 5 bases to trimming and J lost 3 bases; unmatched junction nucleotides: 6. This CDR3 reads CASSTPSGGKETQYF. CDR3 in DNA: TGTGCCAGCAGTACTCCTAGCGGGGGTAAAGAGACCCAGTACTTC.

This clonotype has ten or more counts. This rearrangement joins TRBV6-2 or TRBV6-3 to TRBJ2-7, with D hard to call. V lost 5 bases and J lost 2, with 7 bases in between. Germline lookup yields CDR1 MNHEY and CDR2 SVGEGT. The CDR3 totals 12 residues. Written as DNA, the CDR3 is TGTGCCAGCAGTCCCGCTCCCTACGAGCAGTACTTC. It translates to CASSPAPYEQYF.

The table lists this clonotype with a few counts. This chain joins TRBV5-4 and TRBJ1-1, with D possibly being TRBD1 (6 bases). Germline V CDR1 and CDR2: SGHNT, YYREEE (reference sequence). The CDR3 runs 16 residues. V was trimmed by 4 bases and J by 7 bases, leaving 23 bases between them. CDR3 sequence reads: CASSHDGWGRKGEAFF. The CDR3 coding sequence is TGTGCCAGCAGCCATGATGGGTGGGGGCGCAAAGGTGAAGCTTTCTTT. Looking up the rest from reference TRBV5-4 and TRBJ1-1 gives the full variable domain: ETGVTQSPTHLIKTRGQQVTLRCSSQSGHNTVSWYQQALGQGPQFIFQYYREEENGRGNFPPRFSGLQFPNYSSELNVNALELDDSALYLCASSHDGWGRKGEAFFGQGTRLTVV.

The J gene is TRBJ1-1, the V gene TRBV6-6; D is ambiguous. Trimming took 3 bases from V and 4 from J, leaving 18 bases between them. The CDR3 totals 16 residues. Germline CDR1 is MNHNY and CDR2 is SVGAGI (reference sequence). The CDR3 region has the DNA TGTGCCAGCAGTTATTCGTATAGTGCGGTGAGCACTGAAGCTTTCTTT. This gives the protein CASSYSYSAVSTEAFF.

This clonotype has just a few counts. This chain links TRBV6-5 with TRBJ1-3; no clear D gene. Germline CDR1 reads MNHEY; CDR2 reads SVGAGI. The CDR3 spans 14 residues. V was shortened by 7 bases and J by 6 bases, with 16 bases between the two germline ends. The CDR3 sequence is CASKRGREVNTIYF. CDR3 DNA sequence: TGTGCCAGCAAGCGTGGCAGAGAGGTAAACACCATATATTTT.

This clonotype has only a few counts. The chain has TRBV6-1 and TRBJ1-6, with 7 bases identical to TRBD1. Trimming took 7 bases from V and 7 from J; bases not matched to a gene: 10. The CDR3 is made up of 15 amino acids. Germline V lookup: CDR1 MNHNS, CDR2 SASEGT. The CDR3 coding sequence is TGTGCCAGCACCGCCTCCGGGACAGTGAATTCACCCCTCCACTTT. It is translated as CASTASGTVNSPLHF.

The chain joins TRBV30 to TRBJ1-1; D possibly corresponds to TRBD1 (5 bases). Germline lookup yields CDR1 GTSNPN and CDR2 SVGIG (reference sequence). The CDR3 length is 14 residues. With 1 base removed from V and 3 bases from J, the gap between germline ends came to 12 bases. The DNA of the CDR3 is TGTGCCTGGAGTGGTCCAGGGTTGGACACTGAAGCTTTCTTT. It yields the protein CAWSGPGLDTEAFF. Full variable domain (missing parts from reference TRBV30 and TRBJ1-1): SQTIHQWPATLVQPVGSPLSLECTVEGTSNPNLYWYRQAAGRGLQLLFYSVGIGQISSEVPQNLSASRPQDRQFILSSKKLLLSDSGFYLCAWSGPGLDTEAFFGQGTRLTVV.

In this sample, this clonotype turned up a few times. This chain links TRBV5-1 with TRBJ2-7, with 12 bases that match TRBD1. V lost 2 bases, J lost 4 bases, and 7 bases stayed unmatched. This CDR3 has 16 residues. Germline CDR1 SGHRS, CDR2 YFSETQ. CDR3 loop: CASSLAPGQGAYEQYF. CDR3 DNA: TGCGCCAGCAGCTTAGCGCCGGGACAGGGGGCGTACGAGCAGTACTTC.

This clonotype was detected ten times or more. The chain recombines TRBV7-3 with TRBJ2-7; TRBD1 aligns across 9 bases. The J segment lost 3 bases and the V segment lost 5 bases, leaving 8 bases of the junction unmatched. Germline lookup yields CDR1 SGHTA and CDR2 FQGTGA. The CDR3 spans 15 residues. CDR3 protein: CASSPGQGSVYEQYF. The CDR3 DNA reads as TGTGCCAGCAGCCCCGGACAGGGGTCAGTCTACGAGCAGTACTTC.

The chain couples TRBV12-3 or TRBV12-4 to TRBJ1-1, with no clear D. Trimming took 6 bases from V and 2 from J, leaving 13 bases between them. There are 14 residues in the CDR3. The CDR3 sequence is CASRPWTGNTEAFF. DNA for the CDR3: TGTGCCAGCAGACCCTGGACGGGAAACACTGAAGCTTTCTTT.

This clonotype appeared a few times. This chain joins TRBV6-6 and TRBJ2-7; 10 nucleotides agree with TRBD1. This CDR3 comprises 15 residues. Germline values: CDR1 MNHNY, CDR2 SVGAGI (reference sequence). V was pared by 4 bases and J by 12 bases, with 15 bases of the junction left unmatched. CDR3 bases: TGTGCCAGCAGTTTATCTGCAGGGGACAGGGGTACGCGGTACTTC. Protein: CASSLSAGDRGTRYF.

This clonotype was counted between two and nine times. This chain links TRBV6-1 with TRBJ1-4, with D perhaps matching TRBD1 (5 bases). The V end was cut by 5 bases, the J end by 7 bases, with 11 bases between. There are 13 residues in the CDR3. Looked up from germline, CDR1 is MNHNS and CDR2 is SASEGT. This chain's CDR3 is CASSLTDGEKLFF. The CDR3 DNA sequence: TGTGCCAGCAGTCTGACAGACGGTGAAAAACTGTTTTTT.

On this clonotype: A single base separates this from a much larger clone, so it may be a read error. V is TRBV7-9 and J is TRBJ2-7; perhaps TRBD2 as D (6 bases). The germline CDR1 and CDR2 sequences are SEHNR and FQNEAQ (reference sequence). The CDR3 sequence is 15 residues long. V lost 5 bases and J 0 bases, leaving 14 bases between the germline ends. CDR3 DNA: TGTGCCAGCAGCCGGGAGACCATCACCTCCTACGAGCAGTACTTC. This encodes CASSRETITSYEQYF.

A word on this clonotype: A much larger clone differs by one base, so this may be a read error. The chain couples TRBV12-3 or TRBV12-4 to TRBJ1-2, with TRBD1 as a possible D gene (5 bases). This CDR3 is 14 amino acids long. V was cut by 3 bases and J by 4 bases, with 12 bases left in between. The CDR3 DNA follows: TGTGCCAGCAGTTTTAGATCAGGGTGCTATGGCTACACCTTC. As protein: CASSFRSGCYGYTF.

On this clonotype itself: Being one base from a much bigger clone, this may be a read error. The rearrangement uses TRBV2 and TRBJ1-1, with 8 positions matching TRBD1. V trimming: 4 bases; J trimming: 3 bases; junction bases outside the gene matches: 10. The CDR3 has 16 amino acids. Germline CDR1 reads SNHLY; CDR2 reads FYNNEI. CDR3 sequence: CASSVGQGEMDTEAFF. Here the CDR3 DNA reads TGTGCCAGCAGTGTCGGACAGGGAGAGATGGACACTGAAGCTTTCTTT.

This clonotype has a handful of counts. The rearrangement uses TRBV6-5 and TRBJ1-3; possible D gene TRBD1, 6 bases. The germline CDR1 and CDR2 sequences are MNHEY and SVGAGI. The CDR3 runs 15 residues. V lost 5 bases, J lost 4 bases, and 15 bases lay in between. The CDR3 nucleotides are TGTGCCAGCAGTGGTACCCCAGGGGTCGGAAACACCATATATTTT. As protein: CASSGTPGVGNTIYF.

The V gene is TRBV5-6, the J gene TRBJ2-5; 12 bases line up with TRBD2. The CDR3 extends over 16 amino acids. Trimming at V came to 3 bases and at J to 2 bases, leaving 5 bases not matched to a gene. Germline V lookup: CDR1 SGHDT, CDR2 YYEEEE. CDR3 sequence reads: CASSYGLAGQQETQYF. DNA for the CDR3: TGTGCCAGCAGCTACGGACTAGCGGGACAGCAAGAGACCCAGTACTTC. Combining the CDR3 with reference TRBV5-6 and TRBJ2-5 gives the whole variable domain DAGVTQSPTHLIKTRGQQVTLRCSPKSGHDTVSWYQQALGQGPQFIFQYYEEEERQRGNFPDRFSGHQFPNYSSELNVNALLLGDSALYLCASSYGLAGQQETQYFGPGTRLLVL.

V and J are TRBV4-3 and TRBJ2-2; 8 nucleotides align to TRBD1. This CDR3 comprises 15 residues. CDR1 LGHNA and CDR2 YSLEER come from the germline V gene. J was trimmed by 9 bases and V by 0 bases; bases with no gene match: 6. This chain's CDR3 is CASSQDRGPVRELFF. The DNA of the CDR3 is TGCGCCAGCAGCCAAGACAGGGGGCCGGTCCGGGAGCTGTTTTTT.

This clonotype was observed a few times. The genes are TRBV5-5 and TRBJ2-7, with D perhaps TRBD1 (6 bases). The germline V and J ends were trimmed by 4 bases and 2 bases, with 10 bases remaining between them. CDR1 and CDR2 from the germline V gene are SGHKS and YYEKEE (reference sequence). The CDR3 consists of 13 residues. CDR3 bases: TGTGCCAGCAGCGTCAGGGGACCCTACGAGCAGTACTTC. Its protein is CASSVRGPYEQYF.

This clonotype was recorded many times. The rearrangement joins TRBV10-2 to TRBJ1-6; D remains ambiguous. Germline lookup yields CDR1 WSHSY and CDR2 SAAADI. V was pared by 7 bases and J by 9 bases, with 13 bases between. The CDR3 sequence is 13 residues long. The CDR3 DNA is TGCGCCAGCACCGCTACAAGGGTTTCACCCCTCCACTTT. Translation: CASTATRVSPLHF.

This sequence joins TRBV20-1 and TRBJ2-7; D gene ambiguous. CDR3 length: 15 amino acids. Germline CDR1 and CDR2: DFQATT and SNEGSKA (reference sequence). Trimming removed 0 bases from V and 0 bases from J, with 12 bases in between. CDR3 in amino acids: CSARDGVSSSYEQYF. The DNA for the CDR3 is TGCAGTGCTAGAGATGGGGTTTCGAGCTCCTACGAGCAGTACTTC.

Many counts were recorded for this clonotype. The rearrangement links TRBV19 to TRBJ1-5; 8 bases agree with TRBD1. This CDR3 region has 15 residues. From germline, CDR1 is LNHDA and CDR2 SQIVND (reference sequence). The ends lost 7 bases at V and 7 bases at J; junction bases unmatched: 12. CDR3 coding DNA: TGTGCCAGTACCCCGGACAGGGACAGGTACCAGCCCCAGCATTTT. Translation: CASTPDRDRYQPQHF.

The CDR3 sequence is CASSYEAGSGANVLTF. For the CDR3, the DNA is TGTGCCAGCAGTTACGAGGCGGGGTCTGGGGCCAACGTCCTGACTTTC. The chain joins TRBV6-2 or TRBV6-3 to TRBJ2-6; D perhaps matches TRBD2 (6 bases). Trimming took off 2 bases at V and 1 base at J, with 9 bases between the two ends. Germline CDR1 MNHEY, CDR2 SVGEGT. The CDR3 sequence is 16 residues long.

In its sample, this clonotype was seen many times. The chain recombines TRBV20-1 with TRBJ2-5, with 8 bases identical to TRBD2. V shed 5 bases, J shed 5 bases, and the junction held 7 bases outside the gene matches. There are 13 residues in the CDR3. CDR1 is DFQATT and CDR2 is SNEGSKA in the germline V gene (reference sequence). CDR3 bases: TGCAGTGCTCAAACTAGCGGTAGGGAGACCCAGTACTTC. This encodes CSAQTSGRETQYF.

The V call is TRBV5-1, the J call TRBJ1-1; D might be TRBD1 (5 bases). The CDR3 is 14 amino acids. Germline V CDR1 and CDR2: SGHRS, YFSETQ. V lost 4 bases and J 4 bases, leaving 14 bases between the germline ends. The CDR3 here is CASSQVGTSTEAFF. In DNA form, the CDR3 reads TGCGCCAGCAGCCAAGTCGGGACGAGCACTGAAGCTTTCTTT.